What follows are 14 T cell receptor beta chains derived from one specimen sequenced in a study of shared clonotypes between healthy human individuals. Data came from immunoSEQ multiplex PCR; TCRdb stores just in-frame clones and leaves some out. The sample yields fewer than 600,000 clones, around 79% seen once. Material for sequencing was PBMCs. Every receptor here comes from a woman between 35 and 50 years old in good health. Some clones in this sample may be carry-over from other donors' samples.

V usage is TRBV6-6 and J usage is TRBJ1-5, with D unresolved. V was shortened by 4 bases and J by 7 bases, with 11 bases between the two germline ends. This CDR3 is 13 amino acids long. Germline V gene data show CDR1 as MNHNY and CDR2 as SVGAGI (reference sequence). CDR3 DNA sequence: TGTGCCAGCAGTTCGCCGACAAGCCAGCCCCAGCATTTT. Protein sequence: CASSSPTSQPQHF.

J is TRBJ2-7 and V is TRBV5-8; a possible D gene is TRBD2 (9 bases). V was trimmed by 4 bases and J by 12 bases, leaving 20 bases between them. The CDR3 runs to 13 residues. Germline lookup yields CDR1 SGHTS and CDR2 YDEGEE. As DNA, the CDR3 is TGTGCCAGCAGCCCCAGGGGGCGCGGGGGGGTGTACTTC. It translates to CASSPRGRGGVYF.

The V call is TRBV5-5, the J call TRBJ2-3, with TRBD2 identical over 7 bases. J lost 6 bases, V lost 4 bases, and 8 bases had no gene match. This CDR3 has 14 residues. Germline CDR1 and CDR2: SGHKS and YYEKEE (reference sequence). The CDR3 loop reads CASSHRTRGDTQYF. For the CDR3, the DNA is TGTGCCAGCAGCCACAGGACTAGAGGGGATACGCAGTATTTT.

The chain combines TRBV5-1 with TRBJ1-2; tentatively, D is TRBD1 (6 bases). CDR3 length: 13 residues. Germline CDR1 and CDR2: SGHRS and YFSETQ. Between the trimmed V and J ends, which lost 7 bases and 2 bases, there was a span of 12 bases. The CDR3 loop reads CASSSQGNYGYTF. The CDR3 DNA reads TGCGCCAGCTCCTCGCAGGGGAACTATGGCTACACCTTC.

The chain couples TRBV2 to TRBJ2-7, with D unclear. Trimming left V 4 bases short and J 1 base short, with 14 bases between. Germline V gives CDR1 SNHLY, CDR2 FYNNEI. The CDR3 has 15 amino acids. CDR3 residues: CASSVLGGKSYEQYF. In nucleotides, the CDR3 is TGTGCCAGCAGTGTACTTGGCGGCAAGTCCTACGAGCAGTACTTC.

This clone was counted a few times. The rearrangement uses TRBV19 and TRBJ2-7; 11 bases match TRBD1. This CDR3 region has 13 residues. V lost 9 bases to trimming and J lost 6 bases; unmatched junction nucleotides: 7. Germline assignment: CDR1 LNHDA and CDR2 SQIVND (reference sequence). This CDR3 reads CASGSGQGVEQYF. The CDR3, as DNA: TGTGCCAGCGGATCGGGACAGGGGGTCGAGCAGTACTTC.

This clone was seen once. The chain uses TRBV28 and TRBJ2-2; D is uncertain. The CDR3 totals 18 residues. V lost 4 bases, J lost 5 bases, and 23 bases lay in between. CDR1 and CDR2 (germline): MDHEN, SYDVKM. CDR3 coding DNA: TGTGCCAGCAGTTCCGACCTTAAGTTCCTGTCGGGTACCGGGGAGCTGTTTTTT. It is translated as CASSSDLKFLSGTGELFF.

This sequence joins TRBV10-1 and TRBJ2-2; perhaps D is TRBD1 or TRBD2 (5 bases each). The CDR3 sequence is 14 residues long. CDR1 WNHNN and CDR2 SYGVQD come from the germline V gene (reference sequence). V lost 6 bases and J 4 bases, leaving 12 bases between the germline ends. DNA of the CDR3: TGCGCCAGCAGCGCCGGGACCTTCACCGGGGAGCTGTTTTTT. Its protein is CASSAGTFTGELFF.

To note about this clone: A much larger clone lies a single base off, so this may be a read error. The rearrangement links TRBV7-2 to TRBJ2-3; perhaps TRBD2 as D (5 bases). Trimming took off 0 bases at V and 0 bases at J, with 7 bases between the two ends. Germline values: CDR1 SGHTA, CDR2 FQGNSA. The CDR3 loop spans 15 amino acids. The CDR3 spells CASSLAGGSTDTQYF. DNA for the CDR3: TGTGCCAGCAGCTTAGCGGGCGGGAGCACAGATACGCAGTATTTT. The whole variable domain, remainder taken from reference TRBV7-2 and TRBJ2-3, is GAGVSQSPSNKVTEKGKDVELRCDPISGHTALYWYRQSLGQGLEFLIYFQGNSAPDKSGLPSDRFSAERTGGSVSTLTIQRTQQEDSAVYLCASSLAGGSTDTQYFGPGTRLTVL.

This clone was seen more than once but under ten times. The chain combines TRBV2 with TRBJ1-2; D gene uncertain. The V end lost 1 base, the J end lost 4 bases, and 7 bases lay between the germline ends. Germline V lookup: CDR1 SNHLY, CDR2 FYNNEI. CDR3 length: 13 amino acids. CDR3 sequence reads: CASSEDRSYGYTF. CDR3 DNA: TGTGCCAGCAGTGAAGACAGAAGCTATGGCTACACCTTC. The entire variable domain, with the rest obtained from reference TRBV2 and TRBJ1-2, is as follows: EPEVTQTPSHQVTQMGQEVILRCVPISNHLYFYWYRQILGQKVEFLVSFYNNEISEKSEIFDDQFSVERPDGSNFTLKIRSTKLEDSAMYFCASSEDRSYGYTFGSGTRLTVV.

CDR3 DNA sequence: TGTGCCAGCAGTGTCTCGAAGGGCGGCAATGAGCAGTTCTTC. It encodes CASSVSKGGNEQFF. The gene calls are TRBV2 and TRBJ2-1, with D hard to call. Germline V gene lookup returns CDR1 SNHLY and CDR2 FYNNEI. The CDR3 totals 14 residues. Trimming shortened V by 4 bases and J by 6 bases, and 13 bases separated the two germline ends. The full variable domain, completed using reference TRBV2 and TRBJ2-1, is EPEVTQTPSHQVTQMGQEVILRCVPISNHLYFYWYRQILGQKVEFLVSFYNNEISEKSEIFDDQFSVERPDGSNFTLKIRSTKLEDSAMYFCASSVSKGGNEQFFGPGTRLTVL.

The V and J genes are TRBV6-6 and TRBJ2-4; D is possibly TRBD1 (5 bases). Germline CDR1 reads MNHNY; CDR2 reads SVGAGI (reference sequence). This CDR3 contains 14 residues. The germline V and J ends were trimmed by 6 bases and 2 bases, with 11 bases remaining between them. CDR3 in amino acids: CASSLGDTKNIQYF. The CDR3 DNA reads TGTGCCAGCAGCTTAGGGGATACCAAAAACATTCAGTACTTC.

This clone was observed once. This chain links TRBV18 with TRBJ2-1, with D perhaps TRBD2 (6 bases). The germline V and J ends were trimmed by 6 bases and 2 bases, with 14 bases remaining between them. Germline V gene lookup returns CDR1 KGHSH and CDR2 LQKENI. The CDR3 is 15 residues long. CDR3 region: CASSKAGLPYNEQFF. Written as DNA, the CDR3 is TGTGCCAGCTCCAAAGCAGGACTACCCTACAATGAGCAGTTCTTC.

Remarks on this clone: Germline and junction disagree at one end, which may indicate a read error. CDR3 DNA sequence: TGTGCCAGCGGCTTGGTGAACACCGGGGAGCTGTTTTTT. Translation: CASGLVNTGELFF. V gene TRBV7-6 combines with J gene TRBJ2-2; D not certain. Germline-derived CDR1 and CDR2 are SGHVS and FNYEAQ. This CDR3 is built from 13 residues.